The clone carrying this T cell receptor (beta chain) was counted ten times or more. Its target is unknown. The length of the CDR3 is 12 residues. Trimming stripped 6 bases from V and 4 bases from J, with 8 bases between. MiXCR, run by TCRdb on the RT-PCR reads, gives a single entry per CDR3 protein. The sample records 650,000 to 800,000 distinct CDR3 sequences, approximately 17% being singletons. This record belongs to a study of response to subunit inactivated influenza vaccine. Study observations and caveats: Authors suggested each seasonal influenza vaccination recruits few new T cells.

Sequencing was performed on PBMCs from blood, taken 5 days after vaccination. J is TRBJ2-3 and V is TRBV12-3 or TRBV12-4; a weak D match, TRBD2 (6 bases). The receptor was isolated from a man aged 45-65 years who received an inactivated influenza vaccine. Here the CDR3 DNA reads TGTGCCAGCAGCTGGGGGGCAGATACGCAGTATTTT. Translating gives CASSWGADTQYF.